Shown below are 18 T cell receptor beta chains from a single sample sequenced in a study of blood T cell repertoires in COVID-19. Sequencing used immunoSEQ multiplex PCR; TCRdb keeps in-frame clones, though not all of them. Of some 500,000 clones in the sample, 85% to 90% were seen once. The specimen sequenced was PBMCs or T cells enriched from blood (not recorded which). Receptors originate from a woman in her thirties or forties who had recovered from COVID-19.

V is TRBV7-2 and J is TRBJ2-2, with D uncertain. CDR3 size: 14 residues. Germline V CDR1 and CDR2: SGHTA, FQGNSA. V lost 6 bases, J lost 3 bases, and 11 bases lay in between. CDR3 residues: CASSDRSHTGELFF. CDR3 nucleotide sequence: TGTGCCAGCAGTGACCGGAGTCACACCGGGGAGCTGTTTTTT.

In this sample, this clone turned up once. The CDR3 nucleotides are TGTGCCAGCAGTGAAACGAAGGGTCTTAGCGGGAGGGTCCAAGAGACCCAGTACTTC. The encoded protein is CASSETKGLSGRVQETQYF. This sequence joins TRBV6-1 and TRBJ2-5, with TRBD2 identical over 11 bases. Germline V CDR1 and CDR2: MNHNS, SASEGT. V trimming: 2 bases; J trimming: 1 base; junction bases outside the gene matches: 12. CDR3 size: 19 residues.

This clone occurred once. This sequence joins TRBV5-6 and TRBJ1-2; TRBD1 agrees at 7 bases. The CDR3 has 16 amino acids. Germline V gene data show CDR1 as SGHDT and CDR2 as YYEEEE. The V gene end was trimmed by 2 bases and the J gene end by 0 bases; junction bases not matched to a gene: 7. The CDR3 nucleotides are TGTGCCAGCAGCTTCCGGACCGGGACAGCTAACTATGGCTACACCTTC. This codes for CASSFRTGTANYGYTF.

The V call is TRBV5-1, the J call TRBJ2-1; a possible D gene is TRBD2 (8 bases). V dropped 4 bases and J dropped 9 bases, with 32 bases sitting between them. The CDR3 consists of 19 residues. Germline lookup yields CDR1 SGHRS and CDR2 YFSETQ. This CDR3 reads CASSPPVAVAGQRVGEQFF. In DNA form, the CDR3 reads TGCGCCAGCAGCCCGCCCGTTGCGGTAGCGGGACAGAGGGTGGGTGAGCAGTTCTTC.

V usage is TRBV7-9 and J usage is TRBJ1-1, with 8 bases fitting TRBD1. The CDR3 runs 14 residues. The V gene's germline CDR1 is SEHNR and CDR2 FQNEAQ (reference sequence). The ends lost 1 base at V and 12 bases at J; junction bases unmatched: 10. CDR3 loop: CASSLDPDRAGTFF. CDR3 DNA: TGTGCCAGCAGCTTAGACCCGGACAGGGCGGGGACTTTCTTT.

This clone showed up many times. The DNA for the CDR3 is TGTGCCAGCAGTGGACAGAGAAATTCACCCCTCCACTTT. It codes for CASSGQRNSPLHF. This chain connects TRBV2 to TRBJ1-6; D perhaps matches TRBD1 (5 bases). Looked up from germline, CDR1 is SNHLY and CDR2 is FYNNEI. The CDR3 has 13 residues. V lost 4 bases to trimming and J lost 7 bases, with 8 bases between them.

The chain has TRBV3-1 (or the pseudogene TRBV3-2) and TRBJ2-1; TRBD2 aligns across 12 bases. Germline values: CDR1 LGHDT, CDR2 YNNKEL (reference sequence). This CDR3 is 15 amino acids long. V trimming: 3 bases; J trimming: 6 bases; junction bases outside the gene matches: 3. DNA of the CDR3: TGTGCCAGCAGCCACCTAGCGGGAGGGGGCAATGAGCAGTTCTTC. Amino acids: CASSHLAGGGNEQFF.

The CDR3 coding sequence is TGTGCCAGCAGCTTGGGGATGGGACAGCTCAATCAGCCCCAGCATTTT. Amino acids: CASSLGMGQLNQPQHF. This chain joins TRBV7-9 and TRBJ1-5; 7 bases agree with TRBD1. Germline lookup yields CDR1 SEHNR and CDR2 FQNEAQ (reference sequence). The CDR3 covers 16 residues. V was clipped by 3 bases and J by 3 bases; unmatched bases: 8.

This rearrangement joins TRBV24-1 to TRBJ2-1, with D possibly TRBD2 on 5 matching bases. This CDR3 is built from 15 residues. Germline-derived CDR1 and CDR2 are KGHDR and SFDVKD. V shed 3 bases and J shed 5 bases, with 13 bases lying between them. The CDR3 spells CATSDPRSGNNEQFF. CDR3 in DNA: TGTGCCACCAGTGATCCGAGGTCCGGGAACAATGAGCAGTTCTTC.

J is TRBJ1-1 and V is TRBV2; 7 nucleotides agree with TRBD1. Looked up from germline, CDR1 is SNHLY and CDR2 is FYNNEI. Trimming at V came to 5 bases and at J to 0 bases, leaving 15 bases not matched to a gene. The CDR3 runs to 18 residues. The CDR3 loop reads CASSLREADRILNTEAFF. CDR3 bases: TGTGCCAGCAGTCTAAGAGAGGCGGACAGGATCCTGAACACTGAAGCTTTCTTT.

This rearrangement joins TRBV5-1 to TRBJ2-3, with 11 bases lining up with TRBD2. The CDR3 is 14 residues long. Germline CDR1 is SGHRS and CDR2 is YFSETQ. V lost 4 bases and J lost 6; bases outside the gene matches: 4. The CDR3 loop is CASSGSGRADTQYF. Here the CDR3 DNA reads TGCGCCAGCAGCGGTAGCGGGAGGGCTGATACGCAGTATTTT.

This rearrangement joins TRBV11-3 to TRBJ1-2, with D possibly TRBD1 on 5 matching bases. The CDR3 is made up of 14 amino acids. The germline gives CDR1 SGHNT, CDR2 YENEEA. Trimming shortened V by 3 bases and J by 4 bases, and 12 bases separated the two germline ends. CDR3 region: CASSLGGIGYGYTF. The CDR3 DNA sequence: TGTGCCAGCAGCTTGGGGGGGATTGGCTATGGCTACACCTTC.

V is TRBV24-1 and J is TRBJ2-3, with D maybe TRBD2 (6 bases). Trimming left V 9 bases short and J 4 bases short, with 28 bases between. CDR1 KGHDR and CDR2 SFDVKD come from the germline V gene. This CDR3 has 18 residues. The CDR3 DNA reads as TGTGCCACCTCCCGCGGAGGGAGAGGTCGGTCTGTCCCAGATACGCAGTATTTT. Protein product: CATSRGGRGRSVPDTQYF.

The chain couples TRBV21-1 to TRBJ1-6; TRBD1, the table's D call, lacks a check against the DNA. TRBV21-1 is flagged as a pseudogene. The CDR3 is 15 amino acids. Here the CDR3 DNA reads TGTGCCAGCAGCCCGACCCGGACAAATTATTCACCCCTCCACTTT. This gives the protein CASSPTRTNYSPLHF.

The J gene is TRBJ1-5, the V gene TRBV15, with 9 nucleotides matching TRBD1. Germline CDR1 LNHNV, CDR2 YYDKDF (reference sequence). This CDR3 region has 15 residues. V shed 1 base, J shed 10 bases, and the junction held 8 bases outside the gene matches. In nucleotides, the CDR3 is TGTGCCACCAGCAGAGCGGGACAGGGAAAAGGTCCCCAGCATTTT. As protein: CATSRAGQGKGPQHF.

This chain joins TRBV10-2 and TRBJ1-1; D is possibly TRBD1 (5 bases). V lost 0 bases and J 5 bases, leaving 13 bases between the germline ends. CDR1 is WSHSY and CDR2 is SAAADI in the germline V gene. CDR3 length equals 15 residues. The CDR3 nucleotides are TGCGCCAGCAGTGAGTCCGCGACCGGGGGGACTGAAGCTTTCTTT. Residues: CASSESATGGTEAFF.

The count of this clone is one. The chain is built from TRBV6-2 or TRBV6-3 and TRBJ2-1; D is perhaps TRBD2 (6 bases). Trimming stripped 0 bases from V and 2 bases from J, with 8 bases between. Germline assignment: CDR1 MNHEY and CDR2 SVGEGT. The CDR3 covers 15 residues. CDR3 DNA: TGTGCCAGCAGTTACTCCCCGGGGGCCTACAATGAGCAGTTCTTC. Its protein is CASSYSPGAYNEQFF.

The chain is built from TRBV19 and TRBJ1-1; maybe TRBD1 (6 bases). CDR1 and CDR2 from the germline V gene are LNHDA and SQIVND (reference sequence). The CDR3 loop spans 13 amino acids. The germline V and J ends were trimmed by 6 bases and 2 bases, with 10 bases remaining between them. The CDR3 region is CASRDSPNTEAFF. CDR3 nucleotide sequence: TGTGCCAGTAGGGACAGCCCTAACACTGAAGCTTTCTTT.